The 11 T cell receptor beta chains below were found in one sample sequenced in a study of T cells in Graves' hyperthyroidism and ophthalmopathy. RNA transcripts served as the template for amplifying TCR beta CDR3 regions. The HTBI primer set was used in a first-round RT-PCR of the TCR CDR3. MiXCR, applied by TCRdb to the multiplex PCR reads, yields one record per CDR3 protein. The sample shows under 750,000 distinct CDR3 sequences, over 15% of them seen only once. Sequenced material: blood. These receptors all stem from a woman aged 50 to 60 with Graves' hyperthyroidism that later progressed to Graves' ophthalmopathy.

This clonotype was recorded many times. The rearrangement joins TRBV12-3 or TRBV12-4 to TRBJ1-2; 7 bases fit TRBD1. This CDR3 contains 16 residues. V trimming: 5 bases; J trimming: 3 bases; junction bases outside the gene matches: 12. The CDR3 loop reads CASSTKFDREYYGYTF. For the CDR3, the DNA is TGTGCCAGCAGTACGAAATTCGACAGGGAATACTATGGCTACACCTTC.

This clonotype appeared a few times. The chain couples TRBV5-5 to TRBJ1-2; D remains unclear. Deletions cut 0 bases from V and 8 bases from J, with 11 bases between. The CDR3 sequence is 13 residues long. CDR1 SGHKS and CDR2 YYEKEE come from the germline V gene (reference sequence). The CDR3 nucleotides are TGTGCCAGCAGCTTGGAGCTAGGTCGGGGCTACACCTTC. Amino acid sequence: CASSLELGRGYTF.

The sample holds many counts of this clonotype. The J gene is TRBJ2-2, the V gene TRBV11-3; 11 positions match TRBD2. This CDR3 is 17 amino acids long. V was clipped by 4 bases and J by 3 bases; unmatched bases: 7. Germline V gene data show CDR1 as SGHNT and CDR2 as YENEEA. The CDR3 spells CASSSLAGGPDTGELFF. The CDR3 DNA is TGTGCCAGCAGCTCCTTAGCGGGGGGGCCGGACACCGGGGAGCTGTTTTTT.

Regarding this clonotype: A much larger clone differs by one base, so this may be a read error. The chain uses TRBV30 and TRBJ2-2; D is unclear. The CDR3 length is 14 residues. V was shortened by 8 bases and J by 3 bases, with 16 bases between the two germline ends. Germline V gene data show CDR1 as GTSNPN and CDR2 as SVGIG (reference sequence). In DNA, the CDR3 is TGTGCCAGGACGAGAAGGAAGGACACCGGGGAGCTGTTTTTT. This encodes CARTRRKDTGELFF.

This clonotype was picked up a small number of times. CDR3 sequence (DNA): TGCAGTGCTAAAACGGGGGGGCGGGATGAGCAGTTCTTC. Its translation: CSAKTGGRDEQFF. V usage is TRBV20-1 and J usage is TRBJ2-1; 8 bases align to TRBD2. CDR1 and CDR2 (germline): DFQATT, SNEGSKA (reference sequence). The length of the CDR3 is 13 residues. V gave up 4 bases and J gave up 8 bases; unmatched junction bases: 7.

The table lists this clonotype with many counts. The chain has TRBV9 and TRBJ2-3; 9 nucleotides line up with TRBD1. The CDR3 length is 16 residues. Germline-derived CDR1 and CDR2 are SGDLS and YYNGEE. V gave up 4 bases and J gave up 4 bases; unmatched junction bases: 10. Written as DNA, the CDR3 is TGTGCCAGCAGCACCGGGACAGGGCCTTTATCAGATACGCAGTATTTT. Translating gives CASSTGTGPLSDTQYF.

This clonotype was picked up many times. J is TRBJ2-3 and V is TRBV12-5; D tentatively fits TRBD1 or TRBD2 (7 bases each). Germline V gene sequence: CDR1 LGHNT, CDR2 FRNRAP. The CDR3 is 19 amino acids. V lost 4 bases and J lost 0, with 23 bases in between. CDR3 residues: CASGWILDRAGASTDTQYF. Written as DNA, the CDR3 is TGTGCTAGTGGTTGGATCCTTGACAGGGCGGGAGCTAGCACAGATACGCAGTATTTT.

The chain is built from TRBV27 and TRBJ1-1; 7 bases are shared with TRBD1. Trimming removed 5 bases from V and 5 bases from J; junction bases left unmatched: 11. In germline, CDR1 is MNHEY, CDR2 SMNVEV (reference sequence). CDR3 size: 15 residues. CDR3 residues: CASSLTTGKETEAFF. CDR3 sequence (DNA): TGTGCCAGCAGTCTTACGACAGGGAAGGAGACTGAAGCTTTCTTT.

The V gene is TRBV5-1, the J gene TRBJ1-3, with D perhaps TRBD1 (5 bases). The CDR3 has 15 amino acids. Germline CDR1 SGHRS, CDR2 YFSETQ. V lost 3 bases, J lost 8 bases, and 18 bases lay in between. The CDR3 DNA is TGCGCCAGCAGCTCCACAGGCTTTTCCGAGGACACCATATATTTT. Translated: CASSSTGFSEDTIYF.

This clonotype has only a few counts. Here the CDR3 reads CASSLAATSYNEQFF. The DNA of the CDR3 is TGTGCCAGCAGTCTAGCGGCAACCTCCTACAATGAGCAGTTCTTC. This chain uses TRBV7-8 with TRBJ2-1; TRBD2 matches 7 bases. The CDR3 spans 15 residues. Germline CDR1 is SGHVS and CDR2 is FQNEAQ. Losses at the gene ends were 6 bases for V and 0 bases for J; bases not matched to a gene: 5. Full variable domain (remainder filled in from reference TRBV7-8 and TRBJ2-1): GAGVSQSPRYKVAKRGQDVALRCDPISGHVSLFWYQQALGQGPEFLTYFQNEAQLDKSGLPSDRFFAERPEGSVSTLKIQRTQQEDSAVYLCASSLAATSYNEQFFGPGTRLTVL.

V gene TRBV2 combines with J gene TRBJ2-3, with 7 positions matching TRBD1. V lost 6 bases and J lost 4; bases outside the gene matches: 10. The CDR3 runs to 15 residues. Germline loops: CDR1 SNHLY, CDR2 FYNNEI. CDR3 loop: CASSLGQSGADTQYF. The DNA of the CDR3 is TGTGCCAGCAGCCTGGGACAGTCGGGCGCAGATACGCAGTATTTT.